These 13 T cell receptor beta chains were sequenced from one sample in a study of neurological immune-mediated disorders. A single record per CDR3 protein comes from TCRdb applying MiXCR to the 5' RACE reads. The sample has 35,000 to 40,000 distinct CDR3 sequences, 6% to 8.5% seen once. Sequencing was done on a sample of PBMCs. The origin of the receptors is a middle-aged woman in good health.

This clonotype was observed many times. The chain has TRBV20-1 and TRBJ2-7; 9 bases match TRBD2. CDR1 DFQATT and CDR2 SNEGSKA come from the germline V gene (reference sequence). CDR3 size: 14 residues. With V trimmed by 6 bases and J by 1 base, 7 bases remained unmatched. The CDR3 here is CSAREREDSYEQYV. The CDR3 DNA is TGCAGTGCCCGGGAGCGGGAGGATTCCTACGAGCAGTACGTC.

This clonotype was counted at least ten times. For the CDR3, the DNA is TGTGCCAGCAGTTTGACAGAAGTACGTCCCGGGGAGCTGTTTTTT. Translated: CASSLTEVRPGELFF. The chain joins TRBV2 to TRBJ2-2; D perhaps matches TRBD1 (5 bases). The V end was cut by 5 bases, the J end by 6 bases, with 16 bases between. This CDR3 has 15 amino acids. Per germline, CDR1 SNHLY and CDR2 FYNNEI.

The table lists this clonotype with many counts. This sequence joins TRBV9 and TRBJ2-7; D remains unclear. Germline CDR1 reads SGDLS; CDR2 reads YYNGEE. The length of the CDR3 is 15 residues. V was pared by 3 bases and J by 0 bases, with 13 bases between. CDR3 DNA sequence: TGTGCCAGCAGCGCCCCCTTAGTGGGCTCCTACGAGCAGTACGTC. This translates into CASSAPLVGSYEQYV.

This clonotype was detected many times. The chain joins TRBV28 to TRBJ2-3; possibly TRBD2 for D (6 bases). Germline CDR1 reads MDHEN; CDR2 reads SYDVKM. There are 14 residues in the CDR3. V was clipped by 3 bases and J by 3 bases, with 10 bases between them. CDR3 in DNA: TGTGCCAGCAGTTTGTTGCTAGCGACAGATACGCAGTATTTT. Translating gives CASSLLLATDTQYF.

Many counts were recorded for this clonotype. The rearrangement links TRBV29-1 to TRBJ2-7; D may be TRBD2 (5 bases). This CDR3 spans 15 amino acids. The V gene's germline CDR1 is SQVTM and CDR2 ANQGSEA. V dropped 1 base and J dropped 1 base, with 14 bases sitting between them. CDR3 loop: CSVEALSSRSYEQYF. In DNA, the CDR3 is TGCAGCGTTGAAGCCTTATCTAGCCGGTCCTACGAGCAGTACTTC.

This clonotype was detected a few times. The V call is TRBV28, the J call TRBJ2-7; TRBD1 agrees at 7 bases. The CDR3 contains 15 residues. Germline loops: CDR1 MDHEN, CDR2 SYDVKM. V shed 4 bases, J shed 4 bases, and the junction held 10 bases outside the gene matches. CDR3 DNA sequence: TGTGCCAGCAGTTCCCCGAAGGGGGCGTATTACGAGCAGTACTTC. Its translation is CASSSPKGAYYEQYF.

The sample holds many counts of this clonotype. The chain links TRBV18 to TRBJ2-5; D is ambiguous. Germline-derived CDR1 and CDR2 are KGHSH and LQKENI. The CDR3 contains 14 residues. V shed 3 bases and J shed 1 base, with 9 bases lying between them. The CDR3 protein is CASSPQIFQETQYF. DNA of the CDR3: TGTGCCAGCTCACCTCAGATATTCCAAGAGACCCAGTACTTC. The full variable domain, with the rest looked up from reference TRBV18 and TRBJ2-5, is NAGVMQNPRHLVRRRGQEARLRCSPMKGHSHVYWYRQLPEEGLKFMVYLQKENIIDESGMPKERFSAEFPKEGPSILRIQQVVRGDSAAYFCASSPQIFQETQYFGPGTRLLVL.

This clonotype was observed many times. V is TRBV5-1 and J is TRBJ2-5, with a weak D call TRBD2 (6 bases). Germline V gene lookup returns CDR1 SGHRS and CDR2 YFSETQ. The germline V and J ends were trimmed by 0 bases and 5 bases, with 11 bases remaining between them. The CDR3 contains 14 residues. The CDR3 DNA is TGCGCCAGCAGCTTGGATTACGGAGGGGAGACCCAGTACTTC. Residues: CASSLDYGGETQYF.

Many counts were recorded for this clonotype. The V call is TRBV20-1, the J call TRBJ2-7, with 9 bases that match TRBD1. After removal of 3 bases from V and 0 bases from J, the junction contained 3 bases not matched to a gene. CDR3 length: 14 residues. CDR1 and CDR2 from the germline V gene are DFQATT and SNEGSKA (reference sequence). The CDR3 reads CSARDRGFSYEQYF. In DNA form, the CDR3 reads TGCAGTGCTAGGGACAGGGGCTTCTCCTACGAGCAGTACTTC.

This clonotype was counted many times. The chain combines TRBV20-1 with TRBJ2-1; 10 nucleotides agree with TRBD2. Trimming took 6 bases from V and 5 from J; bases not matched to a gene: 4. The germline CDR1 and CDR2 sequences are DFQATT and SNEGSKA (reference sequence). The CDR3 totals 13 residues. As DNA, the CDR3 is TGCAGTGCCCCGGGACTAGCGCACAATGAGCAGTTCTTC. Its protein is CSAPGLAHNEQFF.

In this sample, this clonotype turned up many times. The chain combines TRBV3-1 with TRBJ1-2; D is uncertain. There are 15 residues in the CDR3. The germline V gene has CDR1 LGHDT and CDR2 YNNKEL (reference sequence). V gave up 1 base and J gave up 2 bases, with 11 bases separating them. The CDR3 coding sequence is TGTGCCAGCAGCCAAGTCGGCGGCACCAACTATGGCTACACCTTC. This codes for CASSQVGGTNYGYTF.

The V gene is TRBV5-1, the J gene TRBJ2-1, with no clear D. CDR1 is SGHRS and CDR2 is YFSETQ in the germline V gene. The CDR3 length is 17 residues. Trimming cost V 4 bases and J 2 bases, with 19 bases left between them. The CDR3 loop is CASSRISPRLPYNEQFF. Here the CDR3 DNA reads TGCGCCAGCAGCCGAATTAGCCCGAGACTGCCCTACAATGAGCAGTTCTTC.

This clonotype was recorded at least ten times. This rearrangement joins TRBV3-1 to TRBJ1-6; D unclear. V lost 3 bases, J lost 13 bases, and 7 bases lay in between. Germline CDR1 is LGHDT and CDR2 is YNNKEL (reference sequence). The CDR3 consists of 11 residues. DNA of the CDR3: TGTGCCAGCAGCCACGCTGGGCCCCTCCACTTT. Its translation is CASSHAGPLHF.